This T cell receptor (beta chain) comes out of a study of graft-versus-host responses after intestinal transplantation (dated by TCRdb to the early 2020s). For the study in its entirety: The transplants that recipients received were multivisceral, liver-intestinal, or isolated intestinal. Every recipient was given anti-thymocyte globulin induction, followed by roughly 3 years of maintenance tacrolimus and steroids. Graft-versus-host and host-versus-graft alloreactive T cell clones were tracked in the graft, circulation and bone marrow after intestinal transplantation using bulk TCR-beta CDR3 sequencing. To identify alloreactive clones, pre-transplant mixed lymphocyte reaction products were sequenced and then compared with unstimulated pre-transplant donor and recipient T cells. A cohort of 24 intestinal transplant recipients, including one retransplant, was enrolled, and a few patients lacking pretransplant specimens were excluded. A peak of at least 4% donor T cells among recipient peripheral blood mononuclear cells was the definition used for donor T cell macrochimerism. Rather than being sequenced by the commercial service, samples from three later patients were sequenced in-house on an Illumina MiSeq and processed with MiXCR. The investigation overall reported the following: The conclusions were limited by the relatively low number and heterogeneity of the intestinal transplant patients. Early after transplant, declines in HvG clones were associated with peak levels of circulating GvH clones. GvH clones turned up in recipient bone marrow, with some appearing earlier in ileal mucosa or blood, a pattern consistent with an intestinal mucosal origin. In the allografts of patients with donor T cell macrochimerism, GvH to HvG T cell clonal ratios were high.

Receptor amplification or capture employed the immunoSEQ multiplex PCR assay. For most patients, genomic DNA was isolated with the Qiagen DNeasy Blood and Tissue Kit and sent frozen to Adaptive Biotechnologies for TCR sequencing. High-throughput TCR-beta CDR3 sequencing of genomic DNA from most patients was performed by Adaptive Biotechnologies. Per the source publication's procedure: TCR sequencing data were retrieved from Adaptive's ImmunoSEQ software for some 17 patients, whereas a few other patients were processed with MiXCR and VDJtools. CD4 versus CD8 sorting errors were corrected by removing sequences found in both subsets at a frequency ratio below 5:1. CDR3 nucleotide sequences shared between donor and recipient were removed because their origin could not be assigned. To count as alloreactive, a clone needed at least 2-fold expansion over unstimulated cells and a minimum CFSE-low frequency of 0.002% (template counts) or 0.001% (read counts). Clones were considered mappable if detected in sequenced pre-transplant spleen, lymph node, or MLR CFSE-low populations of the donor or recipient. Cumulative frequency of alloreactive clones was calculated as a percentage of all sequences weighted by copy number. TCRdb took this table from immuneACCESS and kept in-frame rearrangements with V and J called. Such tables lack part of the clones; where checked against another copy, unresolved V genes explain under half of the gap, and the rest is unexplained. The DNA was the basis for D and trimming; V, J and clone size are from that table. This sample gives more than 65,000 clones in total; around 92% of them show up just once. The top ten clones comprise roughly 0.4% of the sample.

This sample's time point label indicates: cells obtained before transplantation from donor or recipient. CD3+CD4+ and CD3+CD8+ populations were FACS-sorted from unstimulated pre-transplant donor and recipient cells taken from spleen or lymph nodes. As to this clone: Its antigen is currently not known. No much larger clone is present one base from it, and per-base qualities are unavailable.

Taken from the germline V gene (reference sequence), the CDR1 and CDR2 loops are LNHDA and SQIVND. The cysteine opens and the phenylalanine closes a CDR3 of 14 amino acids. Just the 42-base CDR3 DNA is kept, in frame starting at base 1. V gives up 3 bases and J gives up 7 bases, and the segment between their germline ends measures 15 bases. The rearranged segments are TRBV19 and TRBJ1-1; the D segment cannot be called with confidence. The specimen comprised unstimulated CD8+ T cells sorted from spleen or lymph node cells, sampled before transplant. The source of this sequence is a human donor who was the organ donor for an intestinal transplant. In nucleotides, the sequence is TGTGCCAGTAGTATGGCACCCAGTACCGTTGAAGCTTTCTTT. Translated, this gives CASSMAPSTVEAFF.